A selection of T cell receptor beta chains follows, all from one sample in a study of OX40 agonist ivuxolimab in advanced cancers. Sequencing was performed with immunoSEQ multiplex PCR; in TCRdb, only in-frame clones are kept and a portion is missing. Of approximately 98,000 clones listed, 70% to 85% are singletons. This specimen consisted of CD4+ or CD8+ T cells sorted from blood, obtained in a trial of the OX40 agonist ivuxolimab. Every receptor here comes from an adult with an advanced solid tumor such as melanoma, head and neck, liver or kidney cancer. Both conserved end residues are part of each CDR3. The D gene is left open where the match is weak. Not all rows give a size; the values are once, few, many and, for expanded clones, a class.

TGTGCCAGCAGTGGGGCCGAAAATGAGCAGTTCTTC,CASSGAENEQFF,-,TRBV2,TRBJ2-1,-
TGTGCCAGCAGCCCTCGACTAGCGGGAGGGACCGGGGAGCTGTTTTTT,CASSPRLAGGTGELFF,once,TRBV7-2,TRBJ2-2,TRBD2
TGTGCCAGTAGTATCCCACTAGCGGGGGCAGATACGCAGTATTTT,CASSIPLAGADTQYF,-,TRBV19,TRBJ2-3,TRBD2
TGCGCCAGCAGCTTGGGGGCTAGCGTTCAAGAGACCCAGTACTTC,CASSLGASVQETQYF,-,TRBV5-1,TRBJ2-5,-
TGTGCCAGCTCACCAACGGACGGGAATCTTTACGAGCAGTACTTC,CASSPTDGNLYEQYF,-,TRBV18,TRBJ2-7,-
TGTGCCAGTAGTGGGGTCGGCCGCACAGATACGCAGTATTTT,CASSGVGRTDTQYF,-,TRBV19,TRBJ2-3,-
TGTGCCAGTAGTATAAGAGGGAAAAATACCGAGCAGTACTTC,CASSIRGKNTEQYF,-,TRBV19,TRBJ2-7,-
TGCAGCGGGGGACTAGCGGGACTTAGGAATGAGCAGTTCTTC,CSGGLAGLRNEQFF,-,TRBV29-1,TRBJ2-1,TRBD2
TGTGCCAGCTTCCCGGGAGTATTCCAAGAGACCCAGTACTTC,CASFPGVFQETQYF,-,TRBV2,TRBJ2-5,-
TGTGCCAGCAGTGAGGGGGCCCAGGGATATGGCTACACCTTC,CASSEGAQGYGYTF,few,TRBV6-4,TRBJ1-2,-
TGTGCCAGCAGCGTAGTAGGCGGGAGGGATACGCAGTATTTT,CASSVVGGRDTQYF,-,TRBV9,TRBJ2-3,TRBD2
TGTGCCAGCAGCCCCCCCGGGAACCGAAACACCGGGGAGCTGTTTTTT,CASSPPGNRNTGELFF,-,TRBV7-9,TRBJ2-2,-
TGTGCCAGCAGTGAGGGGGCTTACAATGAGCAGTTCTTC,CASSEGAYNEQFF,-,TRBV2,TRBJ2-1,-
TGTGCCAGCAGCTCCCTCAGGGACCTGGGGGAGACCCAGTACTTC,CASSSLRDLGETQYF,-,TRBV7-9,TRBJ2-5,-
TGCAGCGTTGAACTAGCGGATGGGAGCTCCTACAATGAGCAGTTCTTC,CSVELADGSSYNEQFF,-,TRBV29-1,TRBJ2-1,TRBD2
TGCGCCAGCAGCTTGGGGGACAGTTCCAACTATGGCTACACCTTC,CASSLGDSSNYGYTF,-,TRBV5-1,TRBJ1-2,TRBD1
TGTGCCAGCAGCCAAGACGAGGGCGGGACAGATACGCAGTATTTT,CASSQDEGGTDTQYF,-,TRBV4-1,TRBJ2-3,-
TGTGCCAGCAGTCCATTCGGGGGAAGCTCCTACAATGAGCAGTTCTTC,CASSPFGGSSYNEQFF,once,TRBV11-2,TRBJ2-1,-
TGTGCCAGCAAGAAGAGTTCTGCCCTATGGAACGAGCAGTACTTC,CASKKSSALWNEQYF,-,TRBV7-9,TRBJ2-7,-
TGCGCCAGCAGCCAAGACCACGTCCCTGAAGCTTTCTTT,CASSQDHVPEAFF,-,TRBV4-1,TRBJ1-1,-
TGTGCCAGCAGCGCACTAGGACGCGGGAGTAGGGATGAGCAGTTCTTC,CASSALGRGSRDEQFF,-,TRBV9,TRBJ2-1,TRBD2
TGTGCCAGCACCACAGGGGCCCCGAACACCGGGGAGCTGTTTTTT,CASTTGAPNTGELFF,-,TRBV2,TRBJ2-2,TRBD1
-,CSGGQELYGCTF,-,TRBV29-1,TRBJ1-2,-
TGTGCCAGCAGCTCCCGGACAGGGTCGGACAATCAGCCCCAGCATTTT,CASSSRTGSDNQPQHF,-,TRBV7-9,TRBJ1-5,TRBD1
TGTGCCAGCAGCGATGACCGGAACGAGCAGTACTTC,CASSDDRNEQYF,once,TRBV5-4,TRBJ2-7,-
TGTGCCAGCAGCGTAAGGGGCAGGGCGGCCACCGGGGAGCTGTTTTTT,CASSVRGRAATGELFF,few,TRBV9,TRBJ2-2,-
TGTGCCAGCAGCGCGAGGCCCTCGGGAGATACGCAGTATTTT,CASSARPSGDTQYF,-,TRBV9,TRBJ2-3,-
TGTGCCAGCAGCCCCCGGGCTCGGCCCGGCTACACCTTC,CASSPRARPGYTF,-,TRBV7-8,TRBJ1-2,-
TGTGCCAGCAGCAGACATATCCCAGATACGCAGTATTTT,CASSRHIPDTQYF,-,TRBV7-9,TRBJ2-3,-
TGTGCCAGCAGAACCCCCCCAGGGGCGGGGTACCAAGAGACCCAGTACTTC,CASRTPPGAGYQETQYF,-,TRBV7-9,TRBJ2-5,-
TGTGCCAGCAGCTTTCCGCGACGGGACGCTGGAAACACCATATATTTT,CASSFPRRDAGNTIYF,-,TRBV7-9,TRBJ1-3,-
TGTGCCAGCAGCCCCGGACAGGGGCCCTACAATGAGCAGTTCTTC,CASSPGQGPYNEQFF,-,TRBV6-5,TRBJ2-1,TRBD1
TGTGCCAGCAGTGATGACAGGGGGATTAGGGAGCAGTACTTC,CASSDDRGIREQYF,-,TRBV2,TRBJ2-7,TRBD1
TGTGCCAGTAGTCCGACTAGCGGGAGGGCCAGGGAGCAGTTCTTC,CASSPTSGRAREQFF,-,TRBV19,TRBJ2-1,TRBD2
TGCAGCGTTACCAACAGGGTTGCCGGGTTCTACGAGCAGTACTTC,CSVTNRVAGFYEQYF,-,TRBV29-1,TRBJ2-7,-
TGTGCCAGCTCCCACAGGGGCGGGACAGGGTCTGGCAACGAGCAGTACTTC,CASSHRGGTGSGNEQYF,-,TRBV18,TRBJ2-7,TRBD1
TGTGCTAGTGGTTTGGTACACGGGGGGCAACGGTCTAATGAAAAACTGTTTTTT,CASGLVHGGQRSNEKLFF,-,TRBV12-5,TRBJ1-4,-
TGTGCCAGCTCACTCCAGCCGATCACAGATACGCAGTATTTT,CASSLQPITDTQYF,-,TRBV18,TRBJ2-3,-
TGTGCCAGCAGCGCCCACAGGGGGGGGGTCGTAGGCTACACCTTC,CASSAHRGGVVGYTF,-,TRBV9,TRBJ1-2,TRBD1
TGTGCCAGCAGTTTGCGAGACAGCACAGATACGCAGTATTTT,CASSLRDSTDTQYF,-,TRBV27,TRBJ2-3,-